The sequence of this T cell receptor beta chain was determined in a study of human thymus T cells. Study findings and constraints: An apparent bias in V and J gene usage was seen in thymic and blood repertoires.

Of note for this clone: Antigen: not known.

Only in-frame clones appear in the TCRdb table, and some are missing; sequencing was by immunoSEQ multiplex PCR. The data show 100,000 to 150,000 clones, around 95% seen once. Obtained as resections during corrective heart surgery, the thymus tissue was then studied. Donation was from healthy Finnish infants who were having corrective surgery that addressed congenital heart defects. Sequenced input: thymus tissue. The source is a boy in the first two years of life with a congenital heart defect but otherwise immunologically healthy.

The CDR3 DNA reads as TGTGCCAGCAGACCTGGGACCAGGCAGCTCACAGATACGCAGTATTTT. It translates to CASRPGTRQLTDTQYF. This rearrangement joins TRBV7-9 to TRBJ2-3; D may match TRBD1 or TRBD2 (5 bases each). The CDR3 is made up of 16 amino acids. With 6 bases removed from V and 2 bases from J, the gap between germline ends came to 18 bases. Germline CDR1 reads SEHNR; CDR2 reads FQNEAQ (reference sequence).